Reported below is one T cell receptor (beta chain). What this receptor recognizes is not known. Base qualities are missing; no much larger clone stands one base away. The immunoSEQ Assay, a bias-controlled multiplex PCR, was used to amplify TCRbeta CDR3 regions from genomic DNA. The original pipeline was this. The number of nucleated cells in each sample was estimated from the amplification of reference gene primers within the assay. To quantify the absolute abundance of each unique TCRbeta CDR3 rearrangement, sequence reads were collapsed and filtered. For each sample, productive Simpson clonality was calculated by taking the square root of Simpson's diversity index across productive rearrangements. TCRdb mirrors the immuneACCESS table, restricted to in-frame sequences. Some clones are absent from its copies; in checked studies, under half trace to an unresolved V gene, and the reason for the others is unknown. The V and J calls and clone size were taken over from that table, and D and trimming were inferred from the DNA. The sample table records about 380,000 clones; around 90% of these occur just once. More than 1% of the sample rests with the top ten.

Based on the germline V gene, the CDR1 and CDR2 sequences are MNHNS and SASEGT. The CDR3, cysteine through phenylalanine, is 17 amino acids long. The DNA shown is the 51-base CDR3, in frame from base 1. Compared with germline, V lacks 3 bases and J lacks 4 bases; bases without a gene match: 11. This entry comes from a study of blood T cell repertoires in COVID-19 (dated by TCRdb to 2020 to 2022). In the study overall: Collaborator samples came from the United States, Italy and Spain and covered acute and convalescent phases of COVID-19. Deeply sampled blood TCRbeta repertoires from subjects exposed to, actively infected with, or recovered from COVID-19 were included in the dataset. Samples came from the ongoing ImmuneRACE study (first 160 participants) plus 1,254 subjects from 6 global collaborators. Where available, HLA class I and class II types were obtained from metadata supplied by the sample provider rather than from assay-based typing. A freely available public database, intended as a resource for researchers studying the immune response to SARS-CoV-2, is where the repertoires were released. The material from the prospective study consisted of cDNA or gDNA derived from T cells, B-cell-depleted T cells, or PBMCs. The sample metadata nearly always contained a de-identified subject ID, COVID-19 status, age in years and sex. Broader findings and caveats from the paper: The quantity of clinical and demographic metadata differed by source and by participant and was supplied without curation.

Participants in the prospective study were aged about 18 to 89 years, lived in under 30 United States geographic areas, and enrolled through a virtual design. To assign participants to cohorts, the prospective study relied on clinical history that participants themselves reported in a screening survey and a study questionnaire. Recovered participants in ImmuneRACE Cohort 3 were defined by two consecutive negative NP/OP PCR tests, clearance by a healthcare professional, or resolution of symptoms. In the prospective study, whole blood, serum and a nasopharyngeal or oropharyngeal swab were collected from each participant by mobile phlebotomists. Over a roughly two-month period, participants in the prospective study had the option of providing additional blood draws and questionnaires. Before DNA extraction, prospective study blood samples were shipped either frozen or at room temperature.

The TCR sequence derives from a woman under 30 who had recovered from COVID-19. The specimen was PBMCs or T cells enriched from blood (not recorded which). Recombination linked TRBV6-1 to TRBJ1-3; TRBD1 lines up with 8 middle nucleotides. CDR3 loop: CASSEAGGRLGGNTIYF. The DNA sequence is as follows: TGTGCCAGCAGTGAGGCAGGGGGCCGCCTGGGAGGAAACACCATATATTTT.